Shown below are 23 T cell receptor beta chains from a single sample sequenced in a study of T-cell memory formation after mild COVID-19. One entry per CDR3 protein, called by TCRdb with MiXCR from the 5' RACE reads. The profile shows approximately 350,000 distinct CDR3 sequences, approximately 27% of them singletons. The sequencing input was PBMCs or a T cell subset sorted from them (not recorded which). All receptors come from an adult woman who had mild COVID-19 (a few samples of this study predate the infection). Cell type and time point are not known.

There are a few counts of this clonotype. V is TRBV7-2 and J is TRBJ2-7; D is unclear. CDR3 length: 12 amino acids. In germline, CDR1 is SGHTA, CDR2 FQGNSA. V was cut by 2 bases and J by 4 bases, with 6 bases left in between. In DNA, the CDR3 is TGTGCCAGCAGCTTATTGGAATACGAGCAGTACTTC. Translated, it gives CASSLLEYEQYF.

The chain joins TRBV12-3 or TRBV12-4 to TRBJ2-6; D gene uncertain. V lost 6 bases and J lost 0, with 6 bases in between. The CDR3 has 14 amino acids. The CDR3: CASSMTSGANVLTF. In DNA form, the CDR3 reads TGTGCCAGCAGCATGACCTCTGGGGCCAACGTCCTGACTTTC.

The V gene is TRBV7-9, the J gene TRBJ2-3, with 12 positions matching TRBD2. V lost 5 bases, J lost 4 bases, and 13 bases stayed unmatched. The CDR3 length is 18 residues. Looked up from germline, CDR1 is SEHNR and CDR2 is FQNEAQ (reference sequence). For the CDR3, the DNA is TGTGCCAGCAGCCCCCGCGGGACTAGCGGGTCCTGGGCAGATACGCAGTATTTT. Translating gives CASSPRGTSGSWADTQYF.

This clonotype was seen more than once but under ten times. The chain carries TRBV21-1 and TRBJ2-4; the tabulated D call, TRBD1, remains unverified against the DNA. TRBV21-1 is a pseudogene segment. The CDR3 sequence is 18 residues long. The chain's CDR3 is CASSKESSGTGGGNIQYF. CDR3 nucleotide sequence: TGTGCCAGCAGCAAGGAATCTAGCGGGACAGGGGGCGGGAACATTCAGTACTTC.

V and J are TRBV7-2 and TRBJ1-5; tentatively, D is TRBD1 (6 bases). V dropped 2 bases and J dropped 3 bases, with 17 bases sitting between them. This CDR3 spans 17 amino acids. Germline assignment: CDR1 SGHTA and CDR2 FQGNSA. CDR3 amino acids: CASSLLFGQFDNQPQHF. The CDR3 bases are TGTGCCAGCAGCTTATTATTCGGACAGTTCGACAATCAGCCCCAGCATTTT.

In its sample, this clonotype was seen many times. The J gene is TRBJ2-3, the V gene TRBV12-3 or TRBV12-4, with D possibly matching TRBD2 (6 bases). Trimming removed 6 bases at V and 0 bases at J, with 10 bases between. The CDR3 is 14 residues long. CDR3 sequence (DNA): TGTGCCAGCAGCTTGGGAGGTAGCACAGATACGCAGTATTTT. Its translation is CASSLGGSTDTQYF.

CDR3 in DNA: TGTGCCAGCAGCGTAACGAGGCATGGCACAGATACGCAGTATTTT. Encoded protein: CASSVTRHGTDTQYF. The chain has TRBV11-2 and TRBJ2-3, with no clear D. The CDR3 has 15 amino acids. Trimming took off 5 bases at V and 1 base at J, with 13 bases between the two ends. The germline CDR1 and CDR2 sequences are SGHAT and FQNNGV.

V usage is TRBV6-2 or TRBV6-3 and J usage is TRBJ2-1; TRBD2 aligns across 9 bases. The CDR3 covers 15 residues. V was pared by 7 bases and J by 10 bases, with 14 bases of the junction left unmatched. CDR1 and CDR2 (germline): MNHEY, SVGEGT. The CDR3 loop is CASTLTAGGLQEQFF. The CDR3 nucleotides read TGTGCCAGCACCCTGACAGCGGGAGGACTACAAGAGCAGTTCTTC.

Ten or more counts support this clonotype. DNA of the CDR3: TGCAGCGTTAACAGGGACGGGGGGGAGCAGTTCTTC. Its translation: CSVNRDGGEQFF. The rearrangement uses TRBV29-1 and TRBJ2-1, with TRBD2 as a possible D gene (7 bases). This CDR3 has 12 amino acids. The V and J ends lost 5 bases and 10 bases respectively, with 15 bases between them. Germline-derived CDR1 and CDR2 are SQVTM and ANQGSEA.

This clonotype was found a few times. The CDR3 reads CASSSRREGGTDTQYF. The CDR3 DNA reads as TGTGCCAGCAGCTCCCGACGGGAGGGTGGCACAGATACGCAGTATTTT. The chain combines TRBV7-2 with TRBJ2-3, with TRBD2 matching over 8 bases. V gave up 4 bases and J gave up 1 base; unmatched junction bases: 7. This CDR3 is 16 amino acids long. Germline V gene data show CDR1 as SGHTA and CDR2 as FQGNSA.

This clonotype was detected a few times. J is TRBJ2-7 and V is TRBV19; TRBD1 aligns across 8 bases. J gave up 2 bases and V 1 base, and 4 bases lay outside the gene matches. This CDR3 has 15 amino acids. From germline, CDR1 is LNHDA and CDR2 SQIVND (reference sequence). CDR3 amino acids: CASSIVLRGPYEQYF. The CDR3 DNA follows: TGTGCCAGTAGTATAGTGCTCAGGGGGCCCTACGAGCAGTACTTC.

J is TRBJ1-1 and V is TRBV29-1, with D uncertain. Germline CDR1 is SQVTM and CDR2 is ANQGSEA. The ends were cut back, 4 bases at V and 2 bases at J, with 14 bases in the middle. CDR3 length: 14 residues. The CDR3 region has the DNA TGCAGCGTTGTGCCCAGACTATCCAACACTGAAGCTTTCTTT. Translated, it gives CSVVPRLSNTEAFF.

The chain employs TRBV3-1 and TRBJ2-1; D uncertain. This CDR3 has 15 residues. The germline CDR1 and CDR2 sequences are LGHDT and YNNKEL (reference sequence). V shed 1 base and J shed 0 bases, with 7 bases lying between them. The CDR3 coding sequence is TGTGCCAGCAGCCAAGGGTCAAGCTCCTACAATGAGCAGTTCTTC. Protein: CASSQGSSSYNEQFF.

This clonotype was recorded at least ten times. The V call is TRBV20-1, the J call TRBJ2-1; 10 bases agree with TRBD2. The trim removed 6 bases at V and 6 bases at J, leaving 14 bases unmatched. The CDR3 is 16 amino acids. Germline V gives CDR1 DFQATT, CDR2 SNEGSKA (reference sequence). The CDR3 region is CSALGGLAGASNEQFF. The CDR3 region has the DNA TGCAGTGCCCTGGGAGGCCTAGCGGGAGCTAGCAATGAGCAGTTCTTC.

V gene TRBV6-1 combines with J gene TRBJ2-7; D gene unclear. Trimming cost V 1 base and J 0 bases, with 4 bases left between them. Per germline, CDR1 MNHNS and CDR2 SASEGT. The CDR3 has 13 residues. The CDR3 region is CASSEVYSYEQYF. CDR3 nucleotide sequence: TGTGCCAGCAGTGAAGTATACTCCTACGAGCAGTACTTC.

The CDR3 loop is CASRAPPHDEQFF. CDR3 DNA: TGTGCCAGCAGGGCCCCCCCCCATGATGAGCAGTTCTTC. The chain recombines TRBV7-9 with TRBJ2-1, with unresolved D. V lost 6 bases to trimming and J lost 8 bases, with 14 bases between them. CDR1 is SEHNR, CDR2 FQNEAQ, per germline (reference sequence). This CDR3 comprises 13 residues.

This CDR3 reads CASSYTSGIYEQYF. The CDR3 DNA follows: TGTGCCAGCAGCTATACTAGCGGAATTTACGAGCAGTACTTC. The chain recombines TRBV11-3 with TRBJ2-7; TRBD2 matches 8 bases. The CDR3 loop spans 14 amino acids. J gave up 4 bases and V 4 bases, and 6 bases lay outside the gene matches. CDR1 and CDR2 from the germline V gene are SGHNT and YENEEA.

The chain links TRBV6-5 to TRBJ1-2; maybe TRBD1 (5 bases). CDR1 and CDR2 from the germline V gene are MNHEY and SVGAGI. Trimming left V 0 bases short and J 0 bases short, with 11 bases between. The CDR3 loop spans 16 amino acids. The CDR3 nucleotides are TGTGCCAGCAGTTACTCGTCGACAGTTTCTAACTATGGCTACACCTTC. Translated, it gives CASSYSSTVSNYGYTF.

In its sample, this clonotype was seen many times. A junction boundary mismatches the germline segment, possibly from a read error. The CDR3 region is CASSPRGTGLTKDIQYF. The CDR3, as DNA: TGTGCCAGCTCACCACGGGGGACAGGTCTGACCAAAGACATTCAGTACTTC. The chain employs TRBV18 and TRBJ2-4; TRBD1 agrees at 8 bases. Germline CDR1 is KGHSH and CDR2 is LQKENI. The CDR3 loop spans 17 amino acids.

This clonotype was counted between two and nine times. The chain couples TRBV2 to TRBJ2-1; 9 bases agree with TRBD2. Germline lookup yields CDR1 SNHLY and CDR2 FYNNEI. The ends lost 10 bases at V and 4 bases at J; junction bases unmatched: 5. This CDR3 spans 13 amino acids. The CDR3 sequence is CATQREAYNEQFF. As DNA, the CDR3 is TGTGCCACCCAGCGGGAGGCTTACAATGAGCAGTTCTTC.

The chain uses TRBV3-1 and TRBJ2-2, with a weak D call TRBD1 (6 bases). From germline, CDR1 is LGHDT and CDR2 YNNKEL (reference sequence). The CDR3 extends over 16 amino acids. Trimming took off 2 bases at V and 1 base at J, with 11 bases between the two ends. The CDR3 reads CASSQTGTMNTGELFF. CDR3 nucleotides: TGTGCCAGCAGCCAAACCGGGACAATGAACACCGGGGAGCTGTTTTTT.

This chain connects TRBV12-3 or TRBV12-4 to TRBJ2-1; D not certain. Trimming cost V 6 bases and J 1 base, with 10 bases left between them. The CDR3 is 14 residues long. The CDR3 bases are TGTGCCAGCAGGCCTAGAGAATCCTACAATGAGCAGTTCTTC. This encodes CASRPRESYNEQFF.

V usage is TRBV4-2 and J usage is TRBJ2-3; D gene uncertain. This CDR3 has 12 amino acids. V shed 1 base and J shed 7 bases, with 6 bases lying between them. CDR1 LGHNA and CDR2 YNFKEQ come from the germline V gene. The CDR3 DNA reads as TGTGCCAGCAGCCAAGCCGGCAATACGCAGTATTTT. It specifies CASSQAGNTQYF.